This is a list of T cell receptor beta chains from one sample in a study of blood T cells in healthy people across ages. TCRdb ran MiXCR on the 5' RACE reads and lists one entry per CDR3 protein. The table shows 700,000 to 800,000 distinct CDR3 sequences, with more than 40% occurring only once. Sequences were obtained from blood. These TCRs come from a woman in her sixties in good health. The CDR3 runs from the conserved cysteine through the conserved F or W. Fields, in order: V gene, D gene, clone size, J gene, CDR3 protein, CDR3 DNA. A D gene is named only where the DNA matches it firmly. Not all rows give a size; the values are once, few, many and, for expanded clones, a class.

v_gene: TRBV5-1
d_gene: TRBD2
abundance: .
j_gene: TRBJ2-5
CDR3aa: CASSSVSGGQETQYF
CDR3nt: TGCGCCAGCAGCTCCGTGTCCGGGGGGCAAGAGACCCAGTACTTC

v_gene: TRBV20-1
d_gene: TRBD2
abundance: few
j_gene: TRBJ2-7
CDR3aa: CSAYTSGGTYEQYF
CDR3nt: TGCAGTGCTTATACTAGCGGGGGGACCTACGAGCAGTACTTC

v_gene: TRBV12-3/TRBV12-4
d_gene: TRBD1
abundance: few
j_gene: TRBJ2-7
CDR3aa: CASRGGLYEQYF
CDR3nt: TGTGCCAGCAGAGGGGGCCTCTACGAGCAGTACTTC

v_gene: TRBV6-1
d_gene: TRBD1
abundance: many
j_gene: TRBJ2-7
CDR3aa: CASSEGSGTGGFFYEQYF
CDR3nt: TGTGCCAGCAGTGAAGGATCCGGGACAGGGGGGTTTTTCTACGAGCAGTACTTC

v_gene: TRBV28
d_gene: .
abundance: .
j_gene: TRBJ2-1
CDR3aa: CASTLPPGNEQFF
CDR3nt: TGTGCCAGCACTCTCCCGCCGGGCAATGAGCAGTTCTTC

v_gene: TRBV7-3
d_gene: .
abundance: .
j_gene: TRBJ2-5
CDR3aa: CASSLRPGAKEETQYF
CDR3nt: TGTGCCAGCAGCTTAAGGCCAGGGGCGAAGGAAGAGACCCAGTACTTC

v_gene: TRBV5-1
d_gene: TRBD1
abundance: .
j_gene: TRBJ2-3
CDR3aa: CASSQGQALVDTQYF
CDR3nt: TGCGCCAGCAGCCAAGGACAGGCGCTCGTGGATACGCAGTATTTT

v_gene: TRBV4-3
d_gene: .
abundance: once
j_gene: TRBJ2-1
CDR3aa: CASSQEVGSHNEQFF
CDR3nt: TGCGCCAGCAGCCAAGAGGTGGGGTCGCACAATGAGCAGTTCTTC

v_gene: TRBV7-3
d_gene: .
abundance: .
j_gene: TRBJ2-1
CDR3aa: CASSFLGPNEQFF
CDR3nt: TGTGCCAGCAGCTTTCTGGGCCCCAATGAGCAGTTCTTC

v_gene: TRBV3-1
d_gene: TRBD2
abundance: few
j_gene: TRBJ2-3
CDR3aa: CASSQGGTSADTQYF
CDR3nt: TGTGCCAGCAGCCAAGGGGGGACTAGCGCAGATACGCAGTATTTT

v_gene: TRBV4-1
d_gene: TRBD2
abundance: many
j_gene: TRBJ2-7
CDR3aa: CASSQSDSGGLSYEQYF
CDR3nt: TGCGCCAGCAGCCAATCAGATAGCGGGGGATTGAGCTACGAGCAGTACTTC

v_gene: TRBV7-9
d_gene: .
abundance: few
j_gene: TRBJ2-1
CDR3aa: CASSLLSNEQFF
CDR3nt: TGTGCCAGCAGCTTATTATCAAATGAGCAGTTCTTC

v_gene: TRBV5-1
d_gene: .
abundance: few
j_gene: TRBJ2-5
CDR3aa: CASSLDTRGETQYF
CDR3nt: TGCGCCAGCAGCCTTGATACTAGAGGGGAGACCCAGTACTTC

v_gene: TRBV11-3
d_gene: TRBD2
abundance: .
j_gene: TRBJ2-7
CDR3aa: CASSSGGSGGSYNEQYF
CDR3nt: TGTGCCAGCAGCTCAGGGGGTAGCGGGGGCTCCTACAATGAGCAGTACTTC

v_gene: TRBV4-1
d_gene: TRBD1
abundance: many
j_gene: TRBJ2-7
CDR3aa: CASSQGPGQGPFSYEQYF
CDR3nt: TGCGCCAGCAGCCAAGGGCCGGGACAGGGACCTTTCTCCTACGAGCAGTACTTC

v_gene: TRBV5-1
d_gene: TRBD1
abundance: .
j_gene: TRBJ2-7
CDR3aa: CASSSGTGTGGEQYF
CDR3nt: TGCGCCAGCAGCTCCGGGACAGGGACAGGTGGTGAGCAGTACTTC

v_gene: TRBV6-5
d_gene: TRBD1
abundance: .
j_gene: TRBJ2-5
CDR3aa: CASSYSKSDGTGQETQYF
CDR3nt: TGTGCCAGCAGTTACTCGAAGTCGGACGGGACAGGTCAAGAGACCCAGTACTTC

v_gene: TRBV5-4
d_gene: .
abundance: once
j_gene: TRBJ2-3
CDR3aa: CASSLWARGDTDTQYF
CDR3nt: TGTGCCAGCAGCTTGTGGGCCAGGGGAGACACAGATACGCAGTATTTT

v_gene: TRBV27
d_gene: .
abundance: .
j_gene: TRBJ2-6
CDR3aa: CASSLLGANVLTF
CDR3nt: TGTGCCAGCAGTCTCCTCGGGGCCAACGTCCTGACTTTC

v_gene: TRBV5-1
d_gene: TRBD1
abundance: .
j_gene: TRBJ2-1
CDR3aa: CASRPGQGAYNEQFF
CDR3nt: TGCGCCAGCCGACCGGGACAGGGGGCCTACAATGAGCAGTTCTTC

v_gene: TRBV7-2
d_gene: TRBD1
abundance: many
j_gene: TRBJ2-7
CDR3aa: CASNTGGGNEQYF
CDR3nt: TGTGCCAGCAACACAGGGGGTGGCAACGAGCAGTACTTC

v_gene: TRBV3-1
d_gene: TRBD2
abundance: .
j_gene: TRBJ2-3
CDR3aa: CASSQVLGLAESDTQYF
CDR3nt: TGTGCCAGCAGCCAAGTCCTAGGACTAGCTGAATCGGATACGCAGTATTTT

v_gene: TRBV7-2
d_gene: TRBD1
abundance: .
j_gene: TRBJ1-1
CDR3aa: CASSIRTGDEAFF
CDR3nt: TGTGCCAGCAGCATACGGACAGGGGATGAAGCTTTCTTT

v_gene: TRBV12-3/TRBV12-4
d_gene: .
abundance: .
j_gene: TRBJ1-6
CDR3aa: CASSPGGGSSYKSPLHF
CDR3nt: TGTGCCAGCAGCCCCGGGGGGGGTAGCTCCTATAAGTCACCCCTCCACTTT

v_gene: TRBV9
d_gene: TRBD2
abundance: .
j_gene: TRBJ2-1
CDR3aa: CASSVAGAGGYNEQFF
CDR3nt: TGTGCCAGCAGCGTAGCCGGGGCGGGAGGGTACAATGAGCAGTTCTTC

v_gene: TRBV7-6
d_gene: .
abundance: .
j_gene: TRBJ2-3
CDR3aa: CASSLVRVAGSTDTQYF
CDR3nt: TGTGCCAGCAGCTTAGTGAGGGTGGCAGGGAGCACAGATACGCAGTATTTT

v_gene: TRBV7-2
d_gene: TRBD2
abundance: many
j_gene: TRBJ2-3
CDR3aa: CASSSGLAGDTQYF
CDR3nt: TGTGCCAGCAGCTCGGGACTAGCGGGGGATACGCAGTATTTT

v_gene: TRBV6-6
d_gene: TRBD1
abundance: .
j_gene: TRBJ2-1
CDR3aa: CASSPPRDRAIEQFF
CDR3nt: TGTGCCAGCAGCCCGCCAAGGGACAGGGCGATTGAGCAGTTCTTC

v_gene: TRBV7-6
d_gene: .
abundance: few
j_gene: TRBJ2-5
CDR3aa: CASRHGRDMVNNEQYF
CDR3nt: TGTGCCAGCAGACATGGACGGGACATGGTTAACAATGAGCAGTACTTC

v_gene: TRBV12-3/TRBV12-4
d_gene: .
abundance: .
j_gene: TRBJ1-3
CDR3aa: CASSGQFATGNIIYF
CDR3nt: TGTGCCAGCAGTGGACAGTTTGCTACAGGAAACATCATATATTTT

v_gene: TRBV5-1
d_gene: .
abundance: .
j_gene: TRBJ2-7
CDR3aa: CASSDPMASYEQYF
CDR3nt: TGCGCCAGCAGTGACCCTATGGCCTCCTACGAGCAGTACTTC

v_gene: TRBV3-1
d_gene: TRBD2
abundance: .
j_gene: TRBJ2-5
CDR3aa: CASRGTKETQYF
CDR3nt: TGTGCCAGCCGCGGGACTAAAGAGACCCAGTACTTC

v_gene: TRBV27
d_gene: .
abundance: .
j_gene: TRBJ2-7
CDR3aa: CASSSASGPSYEQYF
CDR3nt: TGTGCCAGCAGTTCCGCCTCGGGACCTTCCTACGAGCAGTACTTC

v_gene: TRBV6-2/TRBV6-3
d_gene: .
abundance: .
j_gene: TRBJ2-7
CDR3aa: CASSYALGIEQYF
CDR3nt: TGTGCCAGCAGTTACGCGCTCGGGATCGAGCAGTACTTC

v_gene: TRBV9
d_gene: .
abundance: few
j_gene: TRBJ1-2
CDR3aa: CASSPNSIHGYTF
CDR3nt: TGTGCCAGCAGCCCGAACAGTATCCATGGCTACACCTTC

v_gene: TRBV29-1
d_gene: .
abundance: many
j_gene: TRBJ2-7
CDR3aa: CSVRIPGTIEQYF
CDR3nt: TGCAGCGTTAGAATTCCCGGGACAATCGAGCAGTACTTC

v_gene: TRBV6-2/TRBV6-3
d_gene: TRBD1
abundance: many
j_gene: TRBJ2-7
CDR3aa: CASSYEGQGITYEQYF
CDR3nt: TGTGCCAGCAGTTACGAGGGACAGGGTATTACCTACGAGCAGTACTTC

v_gene: TRBV12-3/TRBV12-4
d_gene: .
abundance: .
j_gene: TRBJ2-7
CDR3aa: CASSFGDGGLASLYEQYF
CDR3nt: TGTGCCAGCAGTTTTGGGGACGGGGGACTCGCCTCCCTCTACGAGCAGTACTTC

v_gene: TRBV10-3
d_gene: TRBD2
abundance: .
j_gene: TRBJ2-3
CDR3aa: CAISESTSGGTDTQYF
CDR3nt: TGTGCCATCAGTGAGTCGACTAGCGGGGGAACAGATACGCAGTATTTT

v_gene: TRBV7-2
d_gene: .
abundance: .
j_gene: TRBJ2-1
CDR3aa: CASSFQRLYNEQFF
CDR3nt: TGTGCCAGCAGCTTCCAACGGCTCTACAATGAGCAGTTCTTC

v_gene: TRBV7-2
d_gene: .
abundance: .
j_gene: TRBJ2-3
CDR3aa: CASSLSRSDTQYF
CDR3nt: TGTGCCAGCAGCTTATCCAGGTCAGATACGCAGTATTTT

v_gene: TRBV25-1
d_gene: TRBD1
abundance: .
j_gene: TRBJ1-1
CDR3aa: CASSRPGGRAFF
CDR3nt: TGTGCCAGCAGTAGGCCAGGGGGCCGAGCTTTCTTT

v_gene: TRBV7-9
d_gene: .
abundance: many
j_gene: TRBJ1-1
CDR3aa: CASRGGQPNTEAFF
CDR3nt: TGTGCCAGCAGAGGAGGACAGCCAAACACTGAAGCTTTCTTT

v_gene: TRBV7-2
d_gene: TRBD1
abundance: .
j_gene: TRBJ1-2
CDR3aa: CASSLKAGGYGYTF
CDR3nt: TGTGCCAGCAGCTTAAAAGCAGGGGGATATGGCTACACCTTC

v_gene: TRBV24-1
d_gene: .
abundance: .
j_gene: TRBJ2-3
CDR3aa: CATSDLRDSTDTQYF
CDR3nt: TGTGCCACCAGTGACCTCCGGGATAGCACAGATACGCAGTATTTT

v_gene: TRBV19
d_gene: .
abundance: few
j_gene: TRBJ2-3
CDR3aa: CASSPTATDTQYF
CDR3nt: TGTGCCAGTAGTCCAACAGCAACAGATACGCAGTATTTT

v_gene: TRBV7-3
d_gene: .
abundance: few
j_gene: TRBJ1-2
CDR3aa: CASSPQRTNYGYTF
CDR3nt: TGTGCCAGCAGTCCACAGAGAACCAACTATGGCTACACCTTC

v_gene: TRBV12-3/TRBV12-4
d_gene: .
abundance: .
j_gene: TRBJ2-7
CDR3aa: CASSLNRAGEQYF
CDR3nt: TGTGCCAGCAGTTTAAACAGAGCCGGCGAGCAGTACTTC

v_gene: TRBV20-1
d_gene: .
abundance: .
j_gene: TRBJ2-7
CDR3aa: CSARQVLVTGRFEQYF
CDR3nt: TGCAGTGCTAGGCAGGTCCTGGTGACAGGTCGTTTCGAGCAGTACTTC

v_gene: TRBV20-1
d_gene: .
abundance: .
j_gene: TRBJ1-5
CDR3aa: CSAGLDSTTQHF
CDR3nt: TGCAGTGCGGGACTCGATTCAACCACCCAGCATTTT

v_gene: TRBV7-3
d_gene: TRBD2
abundance: .
j_gene: TRBJ2-1
CDR3aa: CASSLTPPTSGSNEQFF
CDR3nt: TGTGCCAGCAGCTTAACTCCCCCAACTAGCGGGAGCAATGAGCAGTTCTTC

v_gene: TRBV10-3
d_gene: .
abundance: .
j_gene: TRBJ2-7
CDR3aa: CAIDGPSHEQYF
CDR3nt: TGTGCCATCGACGGGCCGAGCCACGAGCAGTACTTC

v_gene: TRBV2
d_gene: TRBD1
abundance: .
j_gene: TRBJ1-2
CDR3aa: CASSESQGAYGYTF
CDR3nt: TGTGCCAGCAGTGAAAGCCAGGGGGCTTATGGCTACACCTTC

v_gene: TRBV12-3/TRBV12-4
d_gene: .
abundance: .
j_gene: TRBJ1-2
CDR3aa: CASSLALDRLYGYTF
CDR3nt: TGTGCCAGCAGTTTAGCGTTAGACAGGCTCTATGGCTACACCTTC

v_gene: TRBV20-1
d_gene: TRBD1
abundance: .
j_gene: TRBJ1-1
CDR3aa: CSASRGQTEAFF
CDR3nt: TGCAGTGCTAGCAGGGGGCAAACTGAAGCTTTCTTT

v_gene: TRBV7-8
d_gene: .
abundance: .
j_gene: TRBJ2-3
CDR3aa: CASSLDYPDTQYF
CDR3nt: TGTGCCAGCAGTTTGGACTATCCAGATACGCAGTATTTT

v_gene: TRBV7-2
d_gene: TRBD2
abundance: .
j_gene: TRBJ2-3
CDR3aa: CASSPGGGRTTDTQYF
CDR3nt: TGTGCCAGCAGCCCCGGTGGCGGGAGAACCACAGATACGCAGTATTTT